This T cell receptor beta chain was obtained from a study of PD-1 blockade in mismatch repair-deficient tumors. Trimming stripped 2 bases from V and 5 bases from J, with 7 bases between. Germline V gene lookup returns CDR1 MGHRA and CDR2 YSYEKL. CDR3 size: 13 residues. Repertoires were generated with immunoSEQ multiplex PCR, while TCRdb's copy carries only in-frame clones and drops some. This sample yields about 68,000 clones, of which 70% to 80% are seen a single time; 4.5% to 7% belongs to the top ten. The sample was peripheral blood, taken 2 weeks after starting pembrolizumab. The TCR originated in an adult with mismatch repair-deficient cancer. The chain is built from TRBV4-1 and TRBJ1-5; D gene uncertain. CDR3 in amino acids: CASSQQVDQPQHF. The CDR3 nucleotides are TGCGCCAGCAGCCAACAGGTAGATCAGCCCCAGCATTTT.